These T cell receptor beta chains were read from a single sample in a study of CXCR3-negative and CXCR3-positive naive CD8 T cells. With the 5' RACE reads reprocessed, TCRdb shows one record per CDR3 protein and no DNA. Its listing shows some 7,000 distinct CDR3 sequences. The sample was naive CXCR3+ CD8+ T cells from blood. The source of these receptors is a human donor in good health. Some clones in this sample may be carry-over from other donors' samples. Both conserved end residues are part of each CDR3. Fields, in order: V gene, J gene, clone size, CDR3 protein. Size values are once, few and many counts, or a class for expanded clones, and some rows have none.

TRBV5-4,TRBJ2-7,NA,CASSLDGLAETYEQYF
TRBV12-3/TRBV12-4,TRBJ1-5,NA,CASSYDNQPQHF
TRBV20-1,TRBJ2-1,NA,CSARGDREDNEQFF
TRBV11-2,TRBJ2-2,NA,CASKLPGLAGAGELFF
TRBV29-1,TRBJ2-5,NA,CSVEDDRVETQYF
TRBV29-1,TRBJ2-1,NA,CSGEERYNEQFF
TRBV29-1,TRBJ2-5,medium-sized,CSVDLAGSRAPFETQYF
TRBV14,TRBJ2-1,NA,CASSQVLRSASYNEQFF
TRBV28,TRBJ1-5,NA,CASSPGAGRQSNQPQHF
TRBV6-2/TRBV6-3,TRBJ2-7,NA,CASSSAQGGPYEQYF
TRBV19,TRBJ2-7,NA,CASSMAGTDPYEQYF
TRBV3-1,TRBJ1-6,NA,CASSQEFSGPNSPLHF
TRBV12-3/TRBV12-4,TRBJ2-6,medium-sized,CASSLALDPSGANVLTF
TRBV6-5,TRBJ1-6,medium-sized,CASTSTAGGAYSPLHF
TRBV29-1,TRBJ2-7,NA,CSVEWDNSYEQYF
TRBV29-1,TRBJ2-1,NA,CSGAISGRYNEQFF
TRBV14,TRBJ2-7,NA,CASSQERGASYEQYF
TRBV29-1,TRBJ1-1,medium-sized,CSVEGDRPEAFF
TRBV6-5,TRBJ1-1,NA,CASSGAGGPNTEAFF
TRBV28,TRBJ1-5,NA,CASSLREPQHF
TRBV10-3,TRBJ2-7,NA,CATTVDITYEQYF
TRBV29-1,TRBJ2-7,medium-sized,CSVEELGQASYEQYF